The 32 T cell receptor beta chains presented below share a single source sample, sequenced in a study of identical twins. TCRdb re-called the 5' RACE reads through MiXCR, storing one row per CDR3 protein. The sample carries about 810,000 distinct CDR3 sequences, roughly an eighth recorded once. These same data were also listed under a study on yellow fever vaccine responses in identical twins.

Sequences were obtained from PBMCs. These receptors all come from a woman under 30 in good health.

There are many counts of this clonotype. The chain has TRBV12-3 or TRBV12-4 and TRBJ1-1; D gene unclear. This CDR3 is built from 13 residues. The V end lost 6 bases, the J end lost 3 bases, and 11 bases lay between the germline ends. CDR3 region: CASRKIGDTEAFF. CDR3 sequence (DNA): TGTGCCAGCAGAAAGATTGGGGACACTGAAGCTTTCTTT.

The chain couples TRBV6-1 to TRBJ2-3; 12 bases agree with TRBD2. V was pared by 6 bases and J by 4 bases, with 8 bases of the junction left unmatched. The CDR3 consists of 16 residues. Germline V gene data show CDR1 as MNHNS and CDR2 as SASEGT. The CDR3 sequence is CASSKTTSGSSDTQYF. Here the CDR3 DNA reads TGTGCCAGCAGCAAGACGACTAGCGGGAGCTCAGATACGCAGTATTTT.

This clonotype was detected only a few times. V and J are TRBV12-3 or TRBV12-4 and TRBJ2-5; TRBD2 agrees at 8 bases. The V gene end was trimmed by 7 bases and the J gene end by 1 base; junction bases not matched to a gene: 5. The CDR3 loop spans 14 amino acids. CDR3 region: CASTPRGGQETQYF. CDR3 nucleotides: TGTGCCAGCACCCCACGGGGGGGCCAAGAGACCCAGTACTTC.

This clonotype has only a few counts. The chain joins TRBV5-1 to TRBJ2-3, with TRBD2 matching 9 bases. This CDR3 is 14 amino acids long. Unmatched junction bases numbered 6, after V lost 6 bases and J lost 4 bases. Germline CDR1 is SGHRS and CDR2 is YFSETQ. CDR3 region: CASTVRGGSDTQYF. CDR3 nucleotides: TGCGCCAGCACCGTGCGGGGGGGATCAGATACGCAGTATTTT.

The table lists this clonotype with many counts. J is TRBJ2-5 and V is TRBV12-3 or TRBV12-4; 10 bases map to TRBD2. CDR3 length equals 13 residues. V lost 6 bases and J lost 5; bases outside the gene matches: 3. The CDR3 DNA follows: TGTGCCAGCAGCGTGACTAGCGGGGAGACCCAGTACTTC. Amino acid sequence: CASSVTSGETQYF.

The genes are TRBV13 and TRBJ2-7; 8 positions agree with TRBD2. CDR1 is PRHDT and CDR2 is FYEKMQ in the germline V gene (reference sequence). The CDR3 length is 13 residues. With V trimmed by 5 bases and J by 5 bases, 5 bases remained unmatched. The CDR3 is CASSPPGGDEQYF. For the CDR3, the DNA is TGTGCCAGCAGCCCGCCGGGAGGGGACGAGCAGTACTTC.

The sample holds many counts of this clonotype. This rearrangement joins TRBV7-9 to TRBJ1-1, with D possibly being TRBD1 (6 bases). The CDR3 totals 14 residues. The germline V and J ends were trimmed by 5 bases and 4 bases, with 14 bases remaining between them. Germline-derived CDR1 and CDR2 are SEHNR and FQNEAQ (reference sequence). CDR3 region: CASSVGDMRTEAFF. As DNA, the CDR3 is TGTGCCAGCAGCGTTGGGGACATGCGCACTGAAGCTTTCTTT. Drawing the rest from reference TRBV7-9 and TRBJ1-1, the complete variable domain is DTGVSQNPRHKITKRGQNVTFRCDPISEHNRLYWYRQTLGQGPEFLTYFQNEAQLEKSRLLSDRFSAERPKGSFSTLEIQRTEQGDSAMYLCASSVGDMRTEAFFGQGTRLTVV.

In this sample, this clonotype turned up a few times. This chain links TRBV3-1 with TRBJ2-7; possibly TRBD1 or TRBD2 for D (5 bases each). The germline V gene has CDR1 LGHDT and CDR2 YNNKEL (reference sequence). The CDR3 is 13 amino acids. Trimming took off 1 base at V and 3 bases at J, with 7 bases between the two ends. CDR3 nucleotide sequence: TGTGCCAGCAGCCAAGGGGACGGCTACGAGCAGTACGTC. This sequence encodes CASSQGDGYEQYV.

The J gene is TRBJ2-5, the V gene TRBV7-9; D may be TRBD1 (6 bases). This CDR3 contains 15 residues. V shed 1 base and J shed 3 bases, with 12 bases lying between them. Germline CDR1 SEHNR, CDR2 FQNEAQ (reference sequence). The CDR3 sequence is CASSLVDTGKETQYF. CDR3 bases: TGTGCCAGCAGCTTAGTAGACACAGGGAAAGAGACCCAGTACTTC.

In its sample, this clonotype was seen a few times. The chain joins TRBV28 to TRBJ2-1; 9 nucleotides match TRBD2. Germline CDR1 is MDHEN and CDR2 is SYDVKM. CDR3 length: 15 residues. Germline trimming cut 7 bases from V and 7 bases from J; bases unmatched to any gene: 11. The CDR3 region is CASMLREGRKNEQFF. CDR3 DNA sequence: TGTGCCAGCATGTTGCGGGAGGGCCGAAAGAATGAGCAGTTCTTC.

This clonotype was detected many times. The chain joins TRBV5-1 to TRBJ2-1; D might be TRBD1 or TRBD2, each matching 5 bases. Trimming shortened V by 0 bases and J by 3 bases, and 10 bases separated the two germline ends. There are 15 residues in the CDR3. The germline V gene encodes CDR1 SGHRS and CDR2 YFSETQ. DNA for the CDR3: TGCGCCAGCAGCTTGGGGGGGAGTGACTACAATGAGCAGTTCTTC. Protein sequence: CASSLGGSDYNEQFF.

The chain carries TRBV29-1 and TRBJ1-4, with TRBD1 matching 7 bases. CDR3 length: 15 amino acids. With V trimmed by 0 bases and J by 6 bases, 7 bases remained unmatched. Germline V gives CDR1 SQVTM, CDR2 ANQGSEA. The CDR3, as DNA: TGCAGCGTTGAAGATAGGACAGGTCGGGATGAAAAACTGTTTTTT. Translating gives CSVEDRTGRDEKLFF.

This clonotype was counted ten times or more. This chain uses TRBV11-2 with TRBJ2-7; D uncertain. CDR3 length: 13 residues. Germline CDR1 SGHAT, CDR2 FQNNGV. Trimming cost V 0 bases and J 6 bases, with 9 bases left between them. The CDR3 sequence is CASSLELKGEQYV. CDR3 in DNA: TGTGCCAGCAGCTTAGAACTGAAGGGCGAGCAGTACGTC.

In this sample, this clonotype turned up a few times. The rearrangement uses TRBV2 and TRBJ2-1, with TRBD2 matching over 11 bases. V was clipped by 7 bases and J by 3 bases; unmatched bases: 8. Germline-derived CDR1 and CDR2 are SNHLY and FYNNEI. This CDR3 spans 16 amino acids. The DNA of the CDR3 is TGTGCCAGCACCCTCCCGGGACTAGCGGACTACAATGAGCAGTTCTTC. Its translation is CASTLPGLADYNEQFF.

This clonotype has ten or more counts. The genes are TRBV7-8 and TRBJ2-1; 10 bases map to TRBD2. V dropped 3 bases and J dropped 1; count of bases not matched to a gene: 3. This CDR3 contains 16 residues. Germline V gene sequence: CDR1 SGHVS, CDR2 FQNEAQ. CDR3 sequence (DNA): TGTGCCAGCAGCTTTTCTAGCGGGGGATCCTACAATGAGCAGTTCTTC. Translation gives CASSFSSGGSYNEQFF.

This clonotype showed up many times. This chain links TRBV4-2 with TRBJ2-3; D assignment may be TRBD1 or TRBD2 (5 bases each). Trimming took off 7 bases at V and 4 bases at J, with 15 bases between the two ends. Germline CDR1 and CDR2: LGHNA and YNFKEQ. The CDR3 runs to 14 residues. CDR3 residues: CASTTGTYADTQYF. CDR3 DNA: TGTGCCAGCACCACCGGGACCTACGCAGATACGCAGTATTTT.

This clonotype was seen ten or more times. This chain connects TRBV5-1 to TRBJ2-2; 7 bases are shared with TRBD1. CDR1 is SGHRS, CDR2 YFSETQ, per germline. With 0 bases clipped from V and 10 bases from J, the junction kept 9 bases outside the gene matches. The CDR3 extends over 15 amino acids. CDR3 in amino acids: CASSLATGQSEELFF. CDR3 sequence (DNA): TGCGCCAGCAGCTTGGCCACGGGACAGAGTGAGGAGCTGTTTTTT.

This clonotype has a count of ten or more. The chain carries TRBV25-1 and TRBJ2-1; 7 nucleotides match TRBD2. V was clipped by 5 bases and J by 4 bases; unmatched bases: 5. Germline V gene data show CDR1 as MGHDK and CDR2 as SYGVNS. This CDR3 has 14 amino acids. The DNA for the CDR3 is TGTGCCAGCAGTATTACTAGCGAATACAATGAGCAGTTCTTC. Residues: CASSITSEYNEQFF.

Only a few counts were recorded for this clonotype. The chain combines TRBV28 with TRBJ2-1, with D unresolved. Trimming stripped 1 base from V and 11 bases from J, with 9 bases between. The germline gives CDR1 MDHEN, CDR2 SYDVKM. The CDR3 contains 12 residues. CDR3 DNA sequence: TGTGCCAGCAGTTTATCCCTAAGCAAGCAGTTCTTC. As protein: CASSLSLSKQFF.

There are many counts of this clonotype. The chain is built from TRBV5-1 and TRBJ2-7, with 7 bases that match TRBD1. CDR1 is SGHRS and CDR2 is YFSETQ in the germline V gene. The CDR3 totals 16 residues. Trimming removed 0 bases from V and 3 bases from J; junction bases left unmatched: 9. The chain's CDR3 is CASSLAVGQGVYEQYF. CDR3 DNA sequence: TGCGCCAGCAGCTTGGCTGTTGGGCAGGGGGTCTACGAGCAGTACTTC. Based on the CDR3 plus reference TRBV5-1 and TRBJ2-7, the full variable domain is KAGVTQTPRYLIKTRGQQVTLSCSPISGHRSVSWYQQTPGQGLQFLFEYFSETQRNKGNFPGRFSGRQFSNSRSEMNVSTLELGDSALYLCASSLAVGQGVYEQYFGPGTRLTVT.

The V gene is TRBV27, the J gene TRBJ2-2; maybe TRBD2 (7 bases). V was cut by 5 bases and J by 4 bases, with 20 bases left in between. The germline gives CDR1 MNHEY, CDR2 SMNVEV (reference sequence). The CDR3 contains 17 residues. The CDR3 DNA follows: TGTGCCAGCAGTCCCCCCCTTCGGGGGGCTGGCACCGGGGAGCTGTTTTTT. This encodes CASSPPLRGAGTGELFF.

This clonotype has ten or more counts. The J gene is TRBJ2-1, the V gene TRBV3-1; D is possibly TRBD2 (6 bases). V was shortened by 5 bases and J by 8 bases, with 19 bases between the two germline ends. From germline, CDR1 is LGHDT and CDR2 YNNKEL (reference sequence). The CDR3 contains 15 residues. The CDR3 DNA reads as TGTGCCAGCAGCGCCCGAAGGACTATGATACATGAGCAGTTCTTC. Translating gives CASSARRTMIHEQFF.

The CDR3 DNA follows: TGTGCCAGCAACCGAAACAGGGTACGATTCAATGAGCAGTTCTTC. Protein sequence: CASNRNRVRFNEQFF. This chain links TRBV7-8 with TRBJ2-1; tentative D call: TRBD1 (6 bases). V was cut by 7 bases and J by 6 bases, with 19 bases left in between. Germline V gene data show CDR1 as SGHVS and CDR2 as FQNEAQ. This CDR3 has 15 residues.

This clonotype came up a few times. The chain recombines TRBV21-1 with TRBJ2-7. TRBV21-1 is classified as a pseudogene. There are 19 residues in the CDR3. The CDR3 loop is CASSKGPGSKDLRSYEQYF. The CDR3 DNA is TGTGCCAGCAGCAAAGGCCCAGGCTCGAAGGACCTTAGATCCTACGAGCAGTACTTC.

The CDR3 region is CASSISDTQYF. The CDR3 DNA follows: TGCGCCAGCAGCATATCAGATACGCAGTATTTT. The chain couples TRBV5-1 to TRBJ2-3; D ambiguous. Germline CDR1 reads SGHRS; CDR2 reads YFSETQ. V dropped 4 bases and J dropped 4 bases, with 4 bases sitting between them. The CDR3 has 11 residues.

The rearrangement uses TRBV20-1 and TRBJ2-2; D gene uncertain. Germline assignment: CDR1 DFQATT and CDR2 SNEGSKA (reference sequence). The CDR3 covers 14 residues. Trimming pared 3 bases from V and 4 bases from J, leaving 12 bases between. The chain's CDR3 is CSARPGHTTGELFF. DNA for the CDR3: TGCAGTGCTAGGCCAGGCCACACCACCGGGGAGCTGTTTTTT.

There are a few counts of this clonotype. The chain uses TRBV3-1 and TRBJ2-4; TRBD2 aligns across 12 bases. This CDR3 has 18 residues. The germline V gene encodes CDR1 LGHDT and CDR2 YNNKEL (reference sequence). The V and J ends lost 5 bases and 2 bases, in that order; junction bases with no gene match: 10. CDR3 region: CASSARTSGIRTKNIQYF. DNA for the CDR3: TGTGCCAGCAGCGCCCGGACTAGCGGGATTCGGACCAAAAACATTCAGTACTTC.

The chain couples TRBV7-6 to TRBJ2-7, with 10 bases lining up with TRBD2. The ends lost 3 bases at V and 3 bases at J; junction bases unmatched: 14. Germline V gene sequence: CDR1 SGHVS, CDR2 FNYEAQ. The CDR3 has 18 amino acids. CDR3: CASSFSPLRTSGDYEQYF. CDR3 nucleotides: TGTGCCAGCAGCTTTAGCCCCCTACGGACTAGCGGTGACTACGAGCAGTACTTC.

The chain couples TRBV10-3 to TRBJ2-3; 9 bases agree with TRBD2. Germline CDR1 is ENHRY and CDR2 is SYGVKD. V lost 8 bases, J lost 2 bases, and 5 bases stayed unmatched. CDR3 size: 14 residues. This CDR3 reads CAIGSGGSTDTQYF. CDR3 coding DNA: TGTGCCATCGGTAGCGGGGGCTCCACAGATACGCAGTATTTT.

This clonotype has a handful of counts. The chain employs TRBV18 and TRBJ2-2; D possibly corresponds to TRBD2 (6 bases). CDR1 is KGHSH and CDR2 is LQKENI in the germline V gene. Trimming removed 1 base at V and 0 bases at J, with 12 bases between. The CDR3 sequence is 17 residues long. DNA of the CDR3: TGTGCCAGCTCACCACTGGGGGGAGCGGCGAACACCGGGGAGCTGTTTTTT. It codes for CASSPLGGAANTGELFF. The variable domain in full, with the rest retrieved from reference TRBV18 and TRBJ2-2, is NAGVMQNPRHLVRRRGQEARLRCSPMKGHSHVYWYRQLPEEGLKFMVYLQKENIIDESGMPKERFSAEFPKEGPSILRIQQVVRGDSAAYFCASSPLGGAANTGELFFGEGSRLTVL.

A few counts support this clonotype. The V call is TRBV12-3 or TRBV12-4, the J call TRBJ1-6; 8 bases line up with TRBD1. This CDR3 has 14 residues. Trimming took 6 bases from V and 6 from J; bases not matched to a gene: 4. CDR3 region: CASRTTGVNSPLHF. DNA for the CDR3: TGTGCCAGCAGAACGACAGGGGTTAATTCACCCCTCCACTTT.

This clonotype was seen many times. The chain employs TRBV9 and TRBJ2-1; 10 nucleotides line up with TRBD2. Per the germline V gene, CDR1 is SGDLS and CDR2 is YYNGEE. V lost 0 bases, J lost 10 bases, and 13 bases stayed unmatched. This CDR3 has 17 residues. CDR3 coding DNA: TGTGCCAGCAGCGTAGGCTTCGGTAGCGGGGGGCTCCTGGAGCAGTTCTTC. Translated: CASSVGFGSGGLLEQFF.